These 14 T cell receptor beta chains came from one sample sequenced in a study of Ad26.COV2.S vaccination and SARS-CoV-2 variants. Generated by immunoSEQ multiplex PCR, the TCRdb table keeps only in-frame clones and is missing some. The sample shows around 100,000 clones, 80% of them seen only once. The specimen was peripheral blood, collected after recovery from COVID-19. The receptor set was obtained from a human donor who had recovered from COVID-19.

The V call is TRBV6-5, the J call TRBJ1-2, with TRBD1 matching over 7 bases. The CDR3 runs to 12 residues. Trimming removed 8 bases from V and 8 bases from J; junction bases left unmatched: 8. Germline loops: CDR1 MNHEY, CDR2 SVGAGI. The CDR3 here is CASRLGQRGYTF. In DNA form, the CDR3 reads TGTGCCAGCCGTTTGGGACAGCGAGGCTACACCTTC.

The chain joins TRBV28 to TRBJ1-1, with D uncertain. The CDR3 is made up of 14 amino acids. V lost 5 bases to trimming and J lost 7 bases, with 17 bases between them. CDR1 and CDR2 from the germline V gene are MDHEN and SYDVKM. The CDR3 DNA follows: TGTGCCAGCAGTACCCTTGGGAGGGTCGGTGAAGCTTTCTTT. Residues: CASSTLGRVGEAFF.

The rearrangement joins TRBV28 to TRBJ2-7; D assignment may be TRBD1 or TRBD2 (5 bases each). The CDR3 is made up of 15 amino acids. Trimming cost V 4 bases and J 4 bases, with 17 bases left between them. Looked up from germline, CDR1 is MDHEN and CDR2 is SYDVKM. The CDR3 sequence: CASSSYRDGAYEQYF. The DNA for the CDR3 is TGTGCCAGCAGTTCATACCGGGACGGAGCTTACGAGCAGTACTTC.

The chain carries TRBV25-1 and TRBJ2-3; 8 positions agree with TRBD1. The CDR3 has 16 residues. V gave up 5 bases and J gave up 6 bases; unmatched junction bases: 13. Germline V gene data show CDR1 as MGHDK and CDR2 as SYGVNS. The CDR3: CASSLRKTGVTDTQYF. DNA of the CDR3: TGTGCCAGCAGTTTGCGAAAGACAGGGGTTACCGATACGCAGTATTTT.

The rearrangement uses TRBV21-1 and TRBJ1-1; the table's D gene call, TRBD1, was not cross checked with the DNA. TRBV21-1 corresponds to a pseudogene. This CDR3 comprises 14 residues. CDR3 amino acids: CASSNRRQNTEAFF. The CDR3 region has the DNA TGTGCCAGCAGCAACCGACGACAGAACACTGAAGCTTTCTTT.

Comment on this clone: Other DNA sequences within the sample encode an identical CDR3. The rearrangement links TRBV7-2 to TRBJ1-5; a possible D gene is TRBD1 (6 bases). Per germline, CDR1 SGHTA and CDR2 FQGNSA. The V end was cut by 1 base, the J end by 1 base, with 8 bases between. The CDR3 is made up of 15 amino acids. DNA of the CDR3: TGTGCCAGCAGCTTAGAGGGGGTCAGCAATCAGCCCCAGCATTTT. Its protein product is CASSLEGVSNQPQHF.

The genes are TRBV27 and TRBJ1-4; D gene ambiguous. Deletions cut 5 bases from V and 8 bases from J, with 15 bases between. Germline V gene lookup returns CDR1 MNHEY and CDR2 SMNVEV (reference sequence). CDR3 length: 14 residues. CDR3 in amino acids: CASSRRGEPEKLFF. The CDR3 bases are TGTGCCAGCAGTAGACGTGGGGAACCCGAAAAACTGTTTTTT. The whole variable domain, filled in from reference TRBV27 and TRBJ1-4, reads EAQVTQNPRYLITVTGKKLTVTCSQNMNHEYMSWYRQDPGLGLRQIYYSMNVEVTDKGDVPEGYKVSRKEKRNFPLILESPSPNQTSLYFCASSRRGEPEKLFFGSGTQLSVL.

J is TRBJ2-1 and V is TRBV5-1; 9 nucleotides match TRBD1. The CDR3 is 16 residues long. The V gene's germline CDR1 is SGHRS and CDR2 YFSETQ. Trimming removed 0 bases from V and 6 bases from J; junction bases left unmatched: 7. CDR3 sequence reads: CASSLAGTGNLNEQFF. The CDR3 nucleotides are TGCGCCAGCAGCTTGGCCGGGACAGGGAACCTCAATGAGCAGTTCTTC.

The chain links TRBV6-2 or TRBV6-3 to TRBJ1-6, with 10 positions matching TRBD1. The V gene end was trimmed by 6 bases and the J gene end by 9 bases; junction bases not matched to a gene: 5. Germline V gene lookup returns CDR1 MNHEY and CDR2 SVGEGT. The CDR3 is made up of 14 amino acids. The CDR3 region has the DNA TGTGCCAGCAGCCTAGACAGGGGGCTTTCACCCCTCCACTTT. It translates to CASSLDRGLSPLHF.

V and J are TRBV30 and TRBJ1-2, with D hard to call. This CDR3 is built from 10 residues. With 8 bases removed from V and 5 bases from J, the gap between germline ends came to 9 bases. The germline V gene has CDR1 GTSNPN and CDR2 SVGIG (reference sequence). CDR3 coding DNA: TGTGCCGCGGAACGATATGGCTACACCTTC. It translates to CAAERYGYTF.

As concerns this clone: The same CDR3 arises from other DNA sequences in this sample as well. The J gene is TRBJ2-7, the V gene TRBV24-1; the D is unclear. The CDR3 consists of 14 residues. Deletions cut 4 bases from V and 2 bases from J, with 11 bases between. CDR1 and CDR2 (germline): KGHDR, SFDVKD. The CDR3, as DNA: TGTGCCACCAGTGACCGGACCGGTACCTACGAGCAGTACTTC. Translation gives CATSDRTGTYEQYF.

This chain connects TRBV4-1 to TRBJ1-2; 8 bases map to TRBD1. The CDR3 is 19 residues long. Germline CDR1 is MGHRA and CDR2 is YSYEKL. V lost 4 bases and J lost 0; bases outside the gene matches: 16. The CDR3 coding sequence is TGCGCCAGCAGCCGCGAGCAGGGGGCGAGGGGGATAGCTAACTATGGCTACACCTTC. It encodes CASSREQGARGIANYGYTF.

The CDR3 reads CASSRNPGGGNTIYF. The CDR3 DNA reads as TGTGCCAGCAGTCGCAACCCAGGGGGAGGAAACACCATATATTTT. The V gene is TRBV11-2, the J gene TRBJ1-3; 7 nucleotides match TRBD1. The CDR3 has 15 amino acids. The V and J ends lost 6 bases and 4 bases, in that order; junction bases with no gene match: 9. Germline V gene data show CDR1 as SGHAT and CDR2 as FQNNGV.

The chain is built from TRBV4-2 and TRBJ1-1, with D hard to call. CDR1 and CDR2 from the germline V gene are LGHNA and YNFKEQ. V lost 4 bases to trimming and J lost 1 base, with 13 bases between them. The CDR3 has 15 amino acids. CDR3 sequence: CASSRNSAENTEAFF. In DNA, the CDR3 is TGTGCCAGCAGCCGAAACAGTGCTGAGAACACTGAAGCTTTCTTT.